This entry describes one TCR beta chain. Its antigen remains unidentified. In the study's own analysis: Junction-only sequences without quality scores came from ImmunoSEQ, so filtering differed. Here immunoSEQ multiplex PCR was the method, and the copy in TCRdb shows in-frame clones only, minus some. V and J calls and clone size follow that table, whereas D and trimming were derived from the DNA. This repertoire shows more than 1,200,000 clones, just under 99% found once; its top ten account for about 0.4%. This entry comes from a study of shared clonotypes between healthy human individuals. Study-wide results and caveats: Memory subsets generally showed lower estimated richness than naive subsets.

The CDR3 runs to 15 residues. V lost 0 bases to trimming and J lost 4 bases, with 7 bases between them. Looked up from germline, CDR1 is ENHRY and CDR2 is SYGVKD. This TCR was recovered from a man aged 30-40 years in good health. The V call is TRBV10-3, the J call TRBJ2-6, with a possible D match to TRBD1 (6 bases). The sample was naive CD4+ T cells sorted from blood. Indicated subset: CD45RA+ positively selected. The CDR3 coding sequence is TGTGCCATCAGTGAGTCAGGGACAGGGGCCAACGTCCTGACTTTC. Translated, it gives CAISESGTGANVLTF.